At least ten counts were recorded for the clone carrying this T cell receptor beta chain. Antigen: not known. Measured with immunoSEQ multiplex PCR; TCRdb has only the in-frame clones, and not every one. This sample yields hundreds of thousands of clones, of which 88% are seen a single time; approximately 0.88% belongs to the top ten. From germline, CDR1 is LGHNA and CDR2 YNFKEQ. CDR3 size: 16 residues. The ends were cut back, 5 bases at V and 0 bases at J, with 14 bases in the middle. This specimen belongs to a study of cytomegalovirus exposure and HLA in healthy donors. The study's findings and limits: The study labeled more than 150 TCR beta chains cytomegalovirus-associated.

The sequence was obtained from a woman under 30 in good health and CMV-seronegative. Sample: PBMCs. This chain uses TRBV4-2 with TRBJ2-1; D perhaps matches TRBD2 (6 bases). CDR3 residues: CASSGGDLGSYNEQFF. CDR3 nucleotides: TGTGCCAGCAGCGGAGGGGATTTGGGCTCCTACAATGAGCAGTTCTTC.